The present T cell receptor beta chain was sequenced within a study of blood T cell repertoires in COVID-19. Profiling relied on immunoSEQ multiplex PCR, and the TCRdb table lists in-frame clones only, not all of them. In the table there are 200,000 to 250,000 clones, approximately 82% of which are singletons. The germline V gene has CDR1 KGHSH and CDR2 LQKENI. With 3 bases removed from V and 0 bases from J, the gap between germline ends came to 12 bases. The CDR3 is 16 amino acids. The specimen was PBMCs or T cells enriched from blood (not recorded which). This receptor was taken from a man between 35 and 55 years old who had recovered from COVID-19. The J gene is TRBJ1-5, the V gene TRBV18; D is possibly TRBD1 (5 bases). In nucleotides, the CDR3 is TGTGCCAGCTCACCGGGGGAGGCGTATAGCAATCAGCCCCAGCATTTT. It specifies CASSPGEAYSNQPQHF.